The following is a T cell receptor (beta chain) sequence with its context. Its target is unknown. The PCR had 60 Vbeta and 13 Jbeta primers. Using immunoSEQ multiplex PCR, the repertoire was profiled, and TCRdb retains in-frame clones only, with some absent. The profile shows 30,000 to 40,000 clones, roughly 60% of them singletons. These data originate in a study of cytomegalovirus exposure and HLA in healthy donors. The overall study: There were 90 million to 140 million unique TCR beta sequences, drawn from about 200 million T cells, in an earlier analysis.

Regarding the study as a whole: The study labeled 180 or so TCR beta chains cytomegalovirus-associated. Reported results showed that the classifier diagnosed cytomegalovirus status with high specificity and sensitivity.

CDR3 length equals 15 residues. Germline CDR1 reads SEHNR; CDR2 reads FQNEAQ (reference sequence). With 5 bases clipped from V and 1 base from J, the junction kept 7 bases outside the gene matches. This TCR derives from a man aged 45-65 years in good health and CMV-seropositive. This chain links TRBV7-9 with TRBJ2-7; 8 bases match TRBD1. The sample was PBMCs. The CDR3 DNA reads as TGTGCCAGCAGCAAGGACAGGGTAGGGTCCTACGAGCAGTACTTC. This gives the protein CASSKDRVGSYEQYF.